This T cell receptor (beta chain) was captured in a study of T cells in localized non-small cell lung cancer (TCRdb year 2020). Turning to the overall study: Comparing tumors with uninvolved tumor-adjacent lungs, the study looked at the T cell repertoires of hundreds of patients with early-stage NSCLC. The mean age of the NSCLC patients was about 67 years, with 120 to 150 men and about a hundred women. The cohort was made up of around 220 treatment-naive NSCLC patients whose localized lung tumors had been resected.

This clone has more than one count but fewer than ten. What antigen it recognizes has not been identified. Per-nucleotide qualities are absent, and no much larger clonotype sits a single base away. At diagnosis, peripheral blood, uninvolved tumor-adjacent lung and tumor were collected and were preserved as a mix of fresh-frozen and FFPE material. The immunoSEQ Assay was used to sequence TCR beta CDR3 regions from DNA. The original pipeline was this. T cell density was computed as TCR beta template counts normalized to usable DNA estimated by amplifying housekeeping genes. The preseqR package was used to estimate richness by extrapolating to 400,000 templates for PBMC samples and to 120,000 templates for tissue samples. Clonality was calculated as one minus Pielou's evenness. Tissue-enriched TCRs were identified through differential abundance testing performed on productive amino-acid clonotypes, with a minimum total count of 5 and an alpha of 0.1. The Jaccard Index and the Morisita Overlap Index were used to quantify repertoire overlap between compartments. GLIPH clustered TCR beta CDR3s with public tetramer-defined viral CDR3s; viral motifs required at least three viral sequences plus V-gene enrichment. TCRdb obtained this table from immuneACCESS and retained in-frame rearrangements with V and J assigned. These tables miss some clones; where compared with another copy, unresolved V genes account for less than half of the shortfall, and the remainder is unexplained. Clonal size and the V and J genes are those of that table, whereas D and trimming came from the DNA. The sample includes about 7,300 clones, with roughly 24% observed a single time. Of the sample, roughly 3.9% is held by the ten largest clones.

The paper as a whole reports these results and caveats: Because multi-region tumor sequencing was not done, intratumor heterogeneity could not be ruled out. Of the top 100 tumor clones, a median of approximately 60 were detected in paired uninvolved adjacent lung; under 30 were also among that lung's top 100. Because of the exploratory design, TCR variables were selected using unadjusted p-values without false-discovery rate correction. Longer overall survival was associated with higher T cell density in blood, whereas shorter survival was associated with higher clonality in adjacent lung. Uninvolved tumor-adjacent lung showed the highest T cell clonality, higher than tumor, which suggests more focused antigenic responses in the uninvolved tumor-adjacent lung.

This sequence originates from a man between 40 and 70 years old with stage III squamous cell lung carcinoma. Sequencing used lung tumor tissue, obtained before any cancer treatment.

This receptor carries the CDR3 CASTWGGMNTEAFF. The nucleotides read TGTGCCAGCACTTGGGGAGGAATGAACACTGAAGCTTTCTTT. The chain is made from TRBV28 and TRBJ1-1; the D gene assignment is ambiguous. The CDR3, cysteine through phenylalanine, is 14 amino acids long. The CDR3 DNA has 42 bases and is translated from base 1. V is pared back by 7 bases and J by 0 bases, with 12 bases lying between the germline termini. The germline V gene specifies MDHEN as CDR1 and SYDVKM as CDR2.